The 20 T cell receptor beta chains given below trace back to one sample, sequenced in a study of CD4 T cell repertoires in COVID-19. Sequencing was performed with immunoSEQ multiplex PCR; in TCRdb, only in-frame clones are kept and a portion is missing. The data hold some 80,000 clones, with 83% observed a single time. Here the sequenced sample was CD4+ T cells from peripheral blood, taken after recovery from COVID-19. These receptors were obtained from a human donor who had COVID-19.

The chain links TRBV7-8 to TRBJ2-3, with D possibly TRBD2 on 6 matching bases. V lost 0 bases and J lost 2, with 9 bases in between. The CDR3 loop spans 15 amino acids. Germline V CDR1 and CDR2: SGHVS, FQNEAQ. The CDR3 region is CASSLAGGFTDTQYF. The DNA of the CDR3 is TGTGCCAGCAGCTTAGCGGGAGGATTCACAGATACGCAGTATTTT.

V usage is TRBV19 and J usage is TRBJ2-7; D not resolved. Per the germline V gene, CDR1 is LNHDA and CDR2 is SQIVND (reference sequence). V shed 6 bases and J shed 4 bases, with 10 bases lying between them. This CDR3 spans 12 amino acids. CDR3 nucleotide sequence: TGTGCCAGTAGCTCGGCGAATTACGAGCAGTACTTC. Its protein is CASSSANYEQYF.

This clone occurred once. The chain recombines TRBV19 with TRBJ1-4; D gene uncertain. The CDR3 has 14 residues. CDR1 is LNHDA, CDR2 SQIVND, per germline (reference sequence). The V and J ends lost 3 bases and 4 bases respectively, with 9 bases between them. CDR3 nucleotide sequence: TGTGCCAGTAGTATTCCGGGCCTTAATGAAAAACTGTTTTTT. It yields the protein CASSIPGLNEKLFF.

This chain links TRBV5-1 with TRBJ1-2, with 7 bases fitting TRBD1. Germline V CDR1 and CDR2: SGHRS, YFSETQ. With 5 bases clipped from V and 3 bases from J, the junction kept 7 bases outside the gene matches. This CDR3 has 14 amino acids. The DNA of the CDR3 is TGCGCCAGCAGTGACAGGGTAGCGGACTATGGCTACACCTTC. Translation: CASSDRVADYGYTF.

The genes are TRBV14 and TRBJ2-3; TRBD2 matches at 7 bases. The germline V gene encodes CDR1 SGHDN and CDR2 FVKESK. After removal of 1 base from V and 4 bases from J, the junction contained 2 bases not matched to a gene. The CDR3 consists of 14 residues. The CDR3 sequence is CASSQASGADTQYF. CDR3 nucleotide sequence: TGTGCCAGCAGCCAAGCAAGCGGGGCAGATACGCAGTATTTT.

This clone appeared once. This rearrangement joins TRBV19 to TRBJ2-2, with 9 bases fitting TRBD2. The CDR3 consists of 16 residues. V lost 3 bases, J lost 6 bases, and 8 bases stayed unmatched. Germline V gives CDR1 LNHDA, CDR2 SQIVND (reference sequence). The CDR3 region is CASSMGSGSVSGELFF. Here the CDR3 DNA reads TGTGCCAGTAGTATGGGTAGCGGGAGCGTCTCCGGGGAGCTGTTTTTT.

This clone showed up just a few times. The rearrangement links TRBV6-5 to TRBJ2-7, with 8 positions matching TRBD2. Germline V lookup: CDR1 MNHEY, CDR2 SVGAGI. Trimming took 1 base from V and 4 from J; bases not matched to a gene: 3. This CDR3 has 14 residues. CDR3 DNA sequence: TGTGCCAGCAGTTACTTCCGGGAGGGGTACGAGCAGTACTTC. It yields the protein CASSYFREGYEQYF.

This rearrangement joins TRBV2 to TRBJ1-5, with D unresolved. With 3 bases removed from V and 6 bases from J, the gap between germline ends came to 12 bases. Germline-derived CDR1 and CDR2 are SNHLY and FYNNEI. The CDR3 extends over 14 amino acids. The CDR3 sequence is CASSEAKRAQPQHF. CDR3 DNA: TGTGCCAGCAGTGAGGCAAAGCGGGCTCAGCCCCAGCATTTT.

J is TRBJ1-5 and V is TRBV6-5, with D perhaps matching TRBD1 (5 bases). Per the germline V gene, CDR1 is MNHEY and CDR2 is SVGAGI. The CDR3 consists of 12 residues. Trimming cost V 0 bases and J 10 bases, with 7 bases left between them. The chain's CDR3 is CASSYSGGPQHF. Here the CDR3 DNA reads TGTGCCAGCAGTTACTCGGGGGGTCCCCAGCATTTT.

The chain links TRBV10-3 to TRBJ2-7; 9 bases are a match to TRBD1. Germline assignment: CDR1 ENHRY and CDR2 SYGVKD. V lost 4 bases, J lost 0 bases, and 7 bases stayed unmatched. This CDR3 region has 16 residues. In DNA, the CDR3 is TGTGCCATCAGTGTACCGGGACAGGGAGCCTCCTACGAGCAGTACTTC. Translating gives CAISVPGQGASYEQYF.

The genes are TRBV5-5 and TRBJ1-1; 7 bases are a match to TRBD1. J lost 1 base, V lost 2 bases, and 8 bases had no gene match. The germline V gene encodes CDR1 SGHKS and CDR2 YYEKEE (reference sequence). The CDR3 is 16 amino acids. The CDR3: CASSFGQAGTNTEAFF. The CDR3 DNA reads as TGTGCCAGCAGCTTCGGACAGGCGGGAACGAACACTGAAGCTTTCTTT.

The chain couples TRBV19 to TRBJ1-1; D gene unclear. The CDR3 has 14 residues. Deletions cut 4 bases from V and 6 bases from J, with 15 bases between. Germline V lookup: CDR1 LNHDA, CDR2 SQIVND (reference sequence). The CDR3 DNA reads as TGTGCCAGTAGTAGGGGTCGAGAGGCTGCTGAAGCTTTCTTT. Its protein is CASSRGREAAEAFF.

V gene TRBV7-9 combines with J gene TRBJ2-7; D gene unclear. The V gene lost 5 bases and the J gene lost 2 bases, with 4 bases spanning the gap. This CDR3 is 11 amino acids long. CDR1 and CDR2 (germline): SEHNR, FQNEAQ (reference sequence). The chain's CDR3 is CASSGTYEQYF. CDR3 DNA: TGTGCCAGCAGCGGGACCTACGAGCAGTACTTC. The full variable domain, with the rest looked up from reference TRBV7-9 and TRBJ2-7, is DTGVSQNPRHKITKRGQNVTFRCDPISEHNRLYWYRQTLGQGPEFLTYFQNEAQLEKSRLLSDRFSAERPKGSFSTLEIQRTEQGDSAMYLCASSGTYEQYFGPGTRLTVT.

This chain links TRBV5-8 with TRBJ2-6; D is possibly TRBD1 or TRBD2 (5 bases each). This CDR3 has 16 amino acids. Trimming pared 4 bases from V and 1 base from J, leaving 12 bases between. Germline V gene sequence: CDR1 SGHTS, CDR2 YDEGEE. In nucleotides, the CDR3 is TGTGCCAGCAGCCCCGCTTGGGGGTCTGGGGCCAACGTCCTGACTTTC. Translated: CASSPAWGSGANVLTF.

This clone has a handful of counts. The rearrangement joins TRBV3-1 (or the pseudogene TRBV3-2) to TRBJ1-2; no clear D. Germline V gives CDR1 LGHDT, CDR2 YNNKEL (reference sequence). This CDR3 comprises 12 residues. V was clipped by 1 base and J by 4 bases, with 4 bases between them. The CDR3, as DNA: TGTGCCAGCAGCCAAGGGACCTATGGCTACACCTTC. Its translation: CASSQGTYGYTF.

The CDR3 nucleotides are TGCGCCAGCAGCCAAGATGCGGCCTATGGCTACACCTTC. The encoded protein is CASSQDAAYGYTF. The chain carries TRBV4-1 and TRBJ1-2; D not certain. CDR1 and CDR2 from the germline V gene are MGHRA and YSYEKL. CDR3 length: 13 residues. Deletions cut 0 bases from V and 4 bases from J, with 6 bases between.

The genes are TRBV11-2 and TRBJ2-5; 11 bases agree with TRBD1. With V trimmed by 5 bases and J by 4 bases, 12 bases remained unmatched. Germline CDR1 SGHAT, CDR2 FQNNGV. This CDR3 comprises 17 residues. The chain's CDR3 is CASSNRDRGSDLETQYF. CDR3 nucleotides: TGTGCCAGCAGCAACCGGGACAGGGGGTCGGATTTAGAGACCCAGTACTTC.

The chain uses TRBV2 and TRBJ1-4, with TRBD1 as a possible D gene (5 bases). Trimming shortened V by 7 bases and J by 3 bases, and 12 bases separated the two germline ends. From germline, CDR1 is SNHLY and CDR2 FYNNEI. There are 14 residues in the CDR3. For the CDR3, the DNA is TGTGCCAGCAACACCGAGGGGTCTAATGAAAAACTGTTTTTT. Protein sequence: CASNTEGSNEKLFF.

A word on this clone: Other DNA sequences in this specimen translate into the identical CDR3. The chain couples TRBV5-1 to TRBJ2-2; no firm D call. In germline, CDR1 is SGHRS, CDR2 YFSETQ. V gave up 0 bases and J gave up 2 bases, with 2 bases separating them. This CDR3 spans 13 amino acids. This CDR3 is CASSLGNTGELFF. CDR3 sequence (DNA): TGCGCCAGCAGCTTGGGCAACACCGGGGAGCTGTTTTTT.

The rearrangement joins TRBV11-2 to TRBJ2-5, with TRBD1 matching 7 bases. CDR1 SGHAT and CDR2 FQNNGV come from the germline V gene. The CDR3 extends over 15 amino acids. V lost 3 bases and J lost 2; bases outside the gene matches: 6. The DNA for the CDR3 is TGTGCCAGCAGCTTCGAGGGACAGCCTCAAGAGACCCAGTACTTC. Translation: CASSFEGQPQETQYF.